The 20 T cell receptor beta chains below were found in one sample sequenced in a study of T cell responses to AZD1222 COVID-19 vaccine. Clones were read by immunoSEQ multiplex PCR, and TCRdb kept only the in-frame ones, dropping some. The top ten hold 8% to 10% of the sample, which has about 70,000 clones, roughly 89% seen once. The source was peripheral blood, collected on day 0 of AZD1222 vaccination. The source of these receptors is an adult in good health.

The chain employs TRBV4-1 and TRBJ1-1; D ambiguous. V was clipped by 0 bases and J by 11 bases, with 16 bases between them. CDR1 and CDR2 (germline): MGHRA, YSYEKL. The CDR3 sequence is 14 residues long. This chain's CDR3 is CASSQDLRLLEAFF. DNA of the CDR3: TGCGCCAGCAGCCAAGATTTGAGGCTTCTCGAGGCTTTCTTT.

The V and J genes are TRBV5-1 and TRBJ2-5, with TRBD1 identical over 7 bases. This CDR3 has 18 residues. Germline V gene lookup returns CDR1 SGHRS and CDR2 YFSETQ. The ends lost 0 bases at V and 5 bases at J; junction bases unmatched: 16. The CDR3 is CASSLDPMGTGAGETQYF. CDR3 DNA sequence: TGCGCCAGCAGCTTGGACCCGATGGGCACAGGGGCTGGGGAGACCCAGTACTTC. Full variable domain (remainder filled in from reference TRBV5-1 and TRBJ2-5): KAGVTQTPRYLIKTRGQQVTLSCSPISGHRSVSWYQQTPGQGLQFLFEYFSETQRNKGNFPGRFSGRQFSNSRSEMNVSTLELGDSALYLCASSLDPMGTGAGETQYFGPGTRLLVL.

This sequence joins TRBV10-2 and TRBJ1-2; no clear D gene. CDR1 and CDR2 from the germline V gene are WSHSY and SAAADI. The CDR3 spans 12 residues. The germline V and J ends were trimmed by 5 bases and 6 bases, with 10 bases remaining between them. The CDR3 region is CASSKESHGYTF. CDR3 DNA sequence: TGCGCCAGCAGTAAAGAAAGCCATGGCTACACCTTC.

The chain uses TRBV18 and TRBJ1-2, with D maybe TRBD1 (6 bases). Trimming removed 3 bases at V and 6 bases at J, with 17 bases between. This CDR3 is built from 15 residues. Germline assignment: CDR1 KGHSH and CDR2 LQKENI. The CDR3 nucleotides are TGTGCCAGCTCACCGTATAAAGGGGGTTTCGATGGCTACACCTTC. It is translated as CASSPYKGGFDGYTF.

The chain is built from TRBV27 and TRBJ2-5; D not resolved. This CDR3 has 13 amino acids. CDR1 and CDR2 from the germline V gene are MNHEY and SMNVEV (reference sequence). The V end was cut by 2 bases, the J end by 4 bases, with 8 bases between. The CDR3 DNA is TGTGCCAGCAGTTTACGCGCAGCAGAGACCCAGTACTTC. As protein: CASSLRAAETQYF.

V gene TRBV5-3 combines with J gene TRBJ1-1; TRBD1 is a possible D gene (5 bases). TRBV5-3 falls under the ORF class, with uncertain function. The CDR3 consists of 16 residues. V was cut by 0 bases and J by 0 bases, with 12 bases left in between. The CDR3 nucleotides read TGTGCCAGAAGCTTGGTATCGGGGGAGCTGAACACTGAAGCTTTCTTT. Amino acid sequence: CARSLVSGELNTEAFF.

This chain uses TRBV19 with TRBJ1-5; D gene unclear. This CDR3 region has 13 residues. Germline V gene data show CDR1 as LNHDA and CDR2 as SQIVND (reference sequence). V gave up 7 bases and J gave up 0 bases, with 7 bases separating them. CDR3: CASTGDSNQPQHF. DNA for the CDR3: TGTGCCAGTACCGGTGATAGCAATCAGCCCCAGCATTTT.

The V and J genes are TRBV2 and TRBJ1-1, with 8 bases aligning to TRBD1. The CDR3 sequence is 17 residues long. Trimming at V came to 6 bases and at J to 10 bases, leaving 22 bases not matched to a gene. Germline V CDR1 and CDR2: SNHLY, FYNNEI. The CDR3 sequence: CASSKLSGQGKGVGAFF. The CDR3 DNA follows: TGTGCCAGCAGCAAACTCAGTGGACAGGGAAAGGGGGTCGGAGCTTTCTTT.

The genes are TRBV30 and TRBJ1-2; D perhaps matches TRBD1 (5 bases). CDR1 is GTSNPN, CDR2 SVGIG, per germline (reference sequence). CDR3 length equals 14 residues. Trimming shortened V by 3 bases and J by 5 bases, and 16 bases separated the two germline ends. CDR3 amino acids: CAWRDGTGIYGYTF. The CDR3 coding sequence is TGTGCCTGGAGAGATGGGACCGGCATTTATGGCTACACCTTC.

This chain connects TRBV5-8 to TRBJ2-1, with D maybe TRBD2 (5 bases). CDR1 is SGHTS, CDR2 YDEGEE, per germline. This CDR3 has 14 residues. V shed 4 bases and J shed 4 bases, with 12 bases lying between them. The CDR3 DNA reads as TGTGCCAGCAGCCCGGATCCGGGGTACAATGAGCAGTTCTTC. Amino acids: CASSPDPGYNEQFF.

This clone was counted once. Because the CDR3's place on the DNA is in doubt, the DNA is left out and the CDR3 is given as listed by TCRdb. This chain uses TRBV11-1 with TRBJ1-1; the table assigns TRBD1, which was not confirmed against the DNA. Both ends counted, the CDR3 spans 14 residues. Germline V gives CDR1 SGHAT, CDR2 FQDESV (reference sequence). The CDR3 region is CASSVGQGAAEAFF.

The V gene is TRBV6-5, the J gene TRBJ2-5; D is perhaps TRBD1 (5 bases). V lost 9 bases and J lost 2, with 10 bases in between. The germline CDR1 and CDR2 sequences are MNHEY and SVGAGI. This CDR3 is 12 amino acids long. In nucleotides, the CDR3 is TGTGCCAGTACAGGACCTCAAGAGACCCAGTACTTC. Its translation is CASTGPQETQYF.

The chain has TRBV3-1 (or the pseudogene TRBV3-2) and TRBJ1-4, with a weak D call TRBD1 (6 bases). The germline CDR1 and CDR2 sequences are LGHDT and YNNKEL (reference sequence). Trimming stripped 4 bases from V and 6 bases from J, with 15 bases between. The length of the CDR3 is 15 residues. CDR3 protein: CASSLSSGAHEKLFF. The CDR3, as DNA: TGTGCCAGCAGCCTATCCTCAGGGGCGCATGAAAAACTGTTTTTT.

This chain uses TRBV2 with TRBJ2-5; TRBD1 matches 8 bases. Germline V gene sequence: CDR1 SNHLY, CDR2 FYNNEI. The V gene end was trimmed by 5 bases and the J gene end by 3 bases; junction bases not matched to a gene: 2. The CDR3 has 13 residues. The CDR3 DNA reads as TGTGCCAGCAGTCCGGACAGGGAAGAGACCCAGTACTTC. Translation gives CASSPDREETQYF.

The chain uses TRBV14 and TRBJ1-6, with a tentative D call TRBD1 (5 bases). The CDR3 totals 15 residues. Germline V gene lookup returns CDR1 SGHDN and CDR2 FVKESK. Trimming removed 1 base at V and 8 bases at J, with 12 bases between. This CDR3 is CASSQVTGGDSPLHF. CDR3 coding DNA: TGTGCCAGCAGCCAAGTAACAGGAGGTGATTCACCCCTCCACTTT.

V gene TRBV7-9 combines with J gene TRBJ1-2; D unclear. With 3 bases removed from V and 3 bases from J, the gap between germline ends came to 11 bases. In germline, CDR1 is SEHNR, CDR2 FQNEAQ (reference sequence). The CDR3 is made up of 14 amino acids. As DNA, the CDR3 is TGTGCCAGCAGCTTCCGGGCAGCTTACTATGGCTACACCTTC. Translated: CASSFRAAYYGYTF.

This clone was counted between two and nine times. The J gene is TRBJ1-4, the V gene TRBV18; D is possibly TRBD1 (6 bases). Germline CDR1 is KGHSH and CDR2 is LQKENI. V was cut by 3 bases and J by 6 bases, with 17 bases left in between. The CDR3 totals 16 residues. The CDR3 loop is CASSPRATGTHEKLFF. In nucleotides, the CDR3 is TGTGCCAGCTCACCTCGGGCCACAGGGACCCATGAAAAACTGTTTTTT. The full variable domain, completed using reference TRBV18 and TRBJ1-4, is NAGVMQNPRHLVRRRGQEARLRCSPMKGHSHVYWYRQLPEEGLKFMVYLQKENIIDESGMPKERFSAEFPKEGPSILRIQQVVRGDSAAYFCASSPRATGTHEKLFFGSGTQLSVL.

The chain employs TRBV28 and TRBJ1-2, with D perhaps matching TRBD1 (5 bases). Germline-derived CDR1 and CDR2 are MDHEN and SYDVKM. The CDR3 contains 13 residues. Trimming took off 2 bases at V and 4 bases at J, with 8 bases between the two ends. CDR3 region: CASSLGGTYGYTF. In DNA, the CDR3 is TGTGCCAGCAGTTTAGGAGGGACCTATGGCTACACCTTC.

This chain uses TRBV13 with TRBJ2-3; D might be TRBD2 (7 bases). Trimming removed 5 bases at V and 4 bases at J, with 10 bases between. The CDR3 contains 13 residues. Germline lookup yields CDR1 PRHDT and CDR2 FYEKMQ (reference sequence). This CDR3 is CASSAGAADTQYF. The CDR3 coding sequence is TGTGCCAGCAGCGCGGGGGCGGCAGATACGCAGTATTTT. Drawing the rest from reference TRBV13 and TRBJ2-3, the complete variable domain is AAGVIQSPRHLIKEKRETATLKCYPIPRHDTVYWYQQGPGQDPQFLISFYEKMQSDKGSIPDRFSAQQFSDYHSELNMSSLELGDSALYFCASSAGAADTQYFGPGTRLTVL.

The chain joins TRBV5-1 to TRBJ1-4; 10 bases fit TRBD1. J lost 8 bases, V lost 0 bases, and 10 bases had no gene match. This CDR3 comprises 17 residues. The V gene's germline CDR1 is SGHRS and CDR2 YFSETQ. In DNA form, the CDR3 reads TGCGCCAGCAGCTTGGCCCTTACCGGGACAGGGGAAGAAAAACTGTTTTTT. It specifies CASSLALTGTGEEKLFF.